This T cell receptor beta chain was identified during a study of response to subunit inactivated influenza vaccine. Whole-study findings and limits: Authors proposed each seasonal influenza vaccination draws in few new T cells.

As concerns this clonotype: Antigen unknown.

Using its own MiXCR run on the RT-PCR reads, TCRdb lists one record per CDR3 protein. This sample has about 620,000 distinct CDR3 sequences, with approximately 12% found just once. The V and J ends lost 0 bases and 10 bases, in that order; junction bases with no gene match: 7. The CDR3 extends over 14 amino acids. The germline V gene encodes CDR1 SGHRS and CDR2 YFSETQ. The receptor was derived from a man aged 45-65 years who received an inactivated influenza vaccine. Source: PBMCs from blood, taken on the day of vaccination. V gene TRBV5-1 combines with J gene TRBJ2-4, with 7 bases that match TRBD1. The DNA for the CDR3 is TGCGCCAGCAGCTTGGAGACAGGGAGAGGGATTCAGTACTTC. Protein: CASSLETGRGIQYF.